This T cell receptor beta chain was sequenced during a study of blood T cell repertoires in COVID-19. The repertoire was sequenced with immunoSEQ multiplex PCR; TCRdb's copy has only in-frame clones and lacks some. This table has approximately 300,000 clones, around 90% appearing once. The CDR3 extends over 15 amino acids. The germline V gene has CDR1 MNHEY and CDR2 SVGEGT. Deletions cut 5 bases from V and 0 bases from J, with 14 bases between. Sequencing was done on a sample of peripheral blood. This clonotype originated in a woman in her fifties or sixties who had recovered from COVID-19. The rearrangement links TRBV6-2 or TRBV6-3 to TRBJ2-7; TRBD1 might be the D (5 bases). CDR3 in DNA: TGTGCCAGCAGTACCCCCTTTGACAGCTCCTACGAGCAGTACTTC. As protein: CASSTPFDSSYEQYF.